This TCR beta chain was recovered during a study of lymphopenia after photon versus proton radiotherapy. Study results and caveats: Better survival with proton therapy was suggested as possible, not demonstrated.

Worth noting for this clone: The antigen remains unidentified.

Produced via immunoSEQ multiplex PCR; TCRdb's table is partial and in-frame only. This sample has roughly 76,000 clones, with 85% to 95% found just once. Germline CDR1 is SGDLS and CDR2 is YYNGEE. V lost 0 bases, J lost 5 bases, and 9 bases stayed unmatched. The CDR3 consists of 17 residues. The sequence was obtained from a woman aged 35 to 49 with cholangiocarcinoma. Sample: peripheral blood, taken from a patient treated with photon-based radiotherapy. The chain employs TRBV9 and TRBJ2-3; 10 nucleotides align to TRBD2. The CDR3: CASSVATSGGALDTQYF. CDR3 DNA: TGTGCCAGCAGCGTAGCTACAAGCGGGGGGGCCCTAGATACGCAGTATTTT.